This T cell receptor (beta chain) was retrieved from a study of type 1 regulatory T cells (dated by TCRdb to about 2021). Looking at the study overall: An in vitro protocol by which a Tr1-enriched, alloantigen-specific CD4 T cell product named T-allo10 was generated was characterized in the study. T-allo10 was being tested clinically in patients with hematological malignancies who were undergoing allogeneic hematopoietic stem cell transplantation.

These reads were obtained on an Illumina MiSeq. TCRdb cleaned the public reads at Q25 with fastp, built clones with MiXCR and kept in-frame beta chains. Entries that share a CDR3 protein sequence are merged under the most common genes and DNA. Within this sample are under 85,000 distinct CDR3 sequences, with approximately 47% of them counted one time only. Together, the top ten hold less than 2.5% of the sample. Notes on this clonotype: Its specific antigen is unknown. The sample holds no much larger clone one base away, and base qualities are not on file.

Summary of the overall study and its limitations: Compared with non-Tr1 cells, Tr1 cells had a narrower TCR repertoire, and the study took this difference to reflect clonal expansion driven by alloantigen.

The germline V gene provides CDR1 LGHNA and CDR2 YSLEER. Trimming costs V 1 base and J 2 bases, and their ends lie 10 bases apart. The CDR3 covers 15 residues, taking in both the cysteine and the phenylalanine. The sequence is cut down to CDR3 DNA, 45 bases in frame from base 1. The receptor's source is a human donor in good health. Input material: cultured non-Tr1 T cells, either the whole culture or a sorted T cell fraction (not recorded which). The cell subset or site label for this specimen denotes: non-Tr1 population from the T-allo10 product. This sequence uses TRBV4-3 and TRBJ2-3; no D gene is confidently identified. Here the CDR3 is given as CASSQGLAVTDTQYF. DNA sequence: TGCGCCAGCAGCCAAGGGCTCGCTGTCACAGATACGCAGTATTTT.